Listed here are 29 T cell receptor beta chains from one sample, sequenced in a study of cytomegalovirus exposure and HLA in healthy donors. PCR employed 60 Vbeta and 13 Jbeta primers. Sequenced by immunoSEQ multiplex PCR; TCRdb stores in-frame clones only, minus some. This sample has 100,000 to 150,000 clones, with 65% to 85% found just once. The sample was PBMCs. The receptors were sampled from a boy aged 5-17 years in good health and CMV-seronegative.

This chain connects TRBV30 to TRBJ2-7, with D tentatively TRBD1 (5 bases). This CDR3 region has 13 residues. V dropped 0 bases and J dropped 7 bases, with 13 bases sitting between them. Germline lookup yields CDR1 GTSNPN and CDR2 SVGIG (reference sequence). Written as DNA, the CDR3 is TGTGCCTGGAGTGTACAGGAAGATAGGGAGCAGTACTTC. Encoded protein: CAWSVQEDREQYF.

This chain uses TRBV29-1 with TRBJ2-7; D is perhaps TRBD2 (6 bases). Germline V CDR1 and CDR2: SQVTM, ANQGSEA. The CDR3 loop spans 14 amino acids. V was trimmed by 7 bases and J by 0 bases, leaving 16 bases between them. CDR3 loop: CSARLGKSSYEQYF. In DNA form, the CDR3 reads TGCAGCGCTCGACTAGGGAAGAGCTCCTACGAGCAGTACTTC.

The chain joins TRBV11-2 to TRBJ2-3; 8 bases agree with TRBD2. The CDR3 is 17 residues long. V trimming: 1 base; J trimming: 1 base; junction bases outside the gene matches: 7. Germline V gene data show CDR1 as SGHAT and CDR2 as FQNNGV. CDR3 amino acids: CASSLGRLAQRTDTQYF. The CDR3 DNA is TGTGCCAGCAGCTTAGGCCGACTAGCGCAGCGCACAGATACGCAGTATTTT.

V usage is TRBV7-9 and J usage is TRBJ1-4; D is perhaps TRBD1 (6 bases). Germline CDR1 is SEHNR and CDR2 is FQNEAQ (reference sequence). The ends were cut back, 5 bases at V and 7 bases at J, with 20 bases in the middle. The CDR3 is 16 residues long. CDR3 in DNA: TGTGCCAGCAGCGAAGCCCGATGGGGGCGGATTGAAAAACTGTTTTTT. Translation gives CASSEARWGRIEKLFF.

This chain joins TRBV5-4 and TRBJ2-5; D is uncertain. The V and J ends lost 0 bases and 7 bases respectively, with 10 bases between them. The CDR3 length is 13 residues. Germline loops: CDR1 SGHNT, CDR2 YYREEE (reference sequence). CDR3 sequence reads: CASSLEPPGTQYF. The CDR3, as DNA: TGTGCCAGCAGCTTGGAACCCCCAGGGACCCAGTACTTC.

CDR3 region: CAWSVRRTQQFF. The CDR3 DNA sequence: TGTGCCTGGAGTGTACGAAGGACTCAGCAGTTCTTC. The V gene is TRBV30, the J gene TRBJ2-1; D possibly corresponds to TRBD2 (5 bases). V lost 0 bases, J lost 11 bases, and 11 bases lay in between. Germline lookup yields CDR1 GTSNPN and CDR2 SVGIG (reference sequence). The CDR3 runs 12 residues.

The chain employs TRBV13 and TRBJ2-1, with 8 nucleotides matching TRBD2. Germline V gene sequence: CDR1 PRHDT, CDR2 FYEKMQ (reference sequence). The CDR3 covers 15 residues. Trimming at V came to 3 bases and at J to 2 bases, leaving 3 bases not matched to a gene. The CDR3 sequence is CASSFSGVTYNEQFF. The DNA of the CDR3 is TGTGCCAGCAGCTTTAGCGGGGTTACCTACAATGAGCAGTTCTTC.

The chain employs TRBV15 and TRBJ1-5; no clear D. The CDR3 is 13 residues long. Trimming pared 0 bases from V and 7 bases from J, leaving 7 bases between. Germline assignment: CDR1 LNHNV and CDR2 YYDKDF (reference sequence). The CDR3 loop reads CATSRDLEQPQHF. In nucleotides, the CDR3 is TGTGCCACCAGCAGAGATCTGGAGCAGCCCCAGCATTTT. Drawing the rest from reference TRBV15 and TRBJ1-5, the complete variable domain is DAMVIQNPRYQVTQFGKPVTLSCSQTLNHNVMYWYQQKSSQAPKLLFHYYDKDFNNEADTPDNFQSRRPNTSFCFLDIRSPGLGDTAMYLCATSRDLEQPQHFGDGTRLSIL.

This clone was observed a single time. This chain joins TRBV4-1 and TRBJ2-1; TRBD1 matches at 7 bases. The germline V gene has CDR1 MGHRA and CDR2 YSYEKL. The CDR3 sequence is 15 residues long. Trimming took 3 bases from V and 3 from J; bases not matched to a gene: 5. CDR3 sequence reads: CASSQARDSYNEQFF. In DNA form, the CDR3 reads TGCGCCAGCAGCCAGGCCCGGGACAGCTACAATGAGCAGTTCTTC.

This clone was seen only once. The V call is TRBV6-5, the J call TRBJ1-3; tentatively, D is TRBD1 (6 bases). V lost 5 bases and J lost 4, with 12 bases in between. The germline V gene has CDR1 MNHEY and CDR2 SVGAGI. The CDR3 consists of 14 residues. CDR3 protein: CASSRPGAGNTIYF. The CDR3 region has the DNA TGTGCCAGCAGTCGACCAGGGGCGGGAAACACCATATATTTT.

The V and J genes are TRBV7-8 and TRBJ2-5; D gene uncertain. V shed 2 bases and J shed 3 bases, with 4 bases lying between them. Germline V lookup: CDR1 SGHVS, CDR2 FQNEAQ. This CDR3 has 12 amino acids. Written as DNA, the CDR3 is TGTGCCAGCAGCTTATCAAAAGAGACCCAGTACTTC. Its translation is CASSLSKETQYF.

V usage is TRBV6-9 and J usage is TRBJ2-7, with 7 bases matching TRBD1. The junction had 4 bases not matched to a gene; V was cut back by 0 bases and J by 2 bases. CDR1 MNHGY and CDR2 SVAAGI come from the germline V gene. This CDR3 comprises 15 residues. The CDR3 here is CASSYSLTGPYEQYF. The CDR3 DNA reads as TGTGCCAGCAGTTATTCCCTGACAGGGCCCTACGAGCAGTACTTC.

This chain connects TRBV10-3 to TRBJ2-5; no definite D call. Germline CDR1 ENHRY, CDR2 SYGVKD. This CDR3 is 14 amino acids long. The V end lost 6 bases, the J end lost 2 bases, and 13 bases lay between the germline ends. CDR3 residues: CAIRENELQETQYF. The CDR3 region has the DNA TGTGCCATCAGAGAGAATGAGTTACAAGAGACCCAGTACTTC.

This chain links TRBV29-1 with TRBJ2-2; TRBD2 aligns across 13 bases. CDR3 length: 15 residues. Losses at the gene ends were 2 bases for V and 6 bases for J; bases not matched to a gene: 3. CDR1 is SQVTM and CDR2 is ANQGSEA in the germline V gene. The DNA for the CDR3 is TGCAGCGTTGAAAGGACTAGCGGGAGCGCCGGGGAGCTGTTTTTT. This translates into CSVERTSGSAGELFF.

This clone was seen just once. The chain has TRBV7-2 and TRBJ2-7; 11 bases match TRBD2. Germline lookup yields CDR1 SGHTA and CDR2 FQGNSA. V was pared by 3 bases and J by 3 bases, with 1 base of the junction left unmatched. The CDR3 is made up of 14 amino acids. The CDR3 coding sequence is TGTGCCAGCAGCTTGACTAGCGGGAACTACGAGCAGTACTTC. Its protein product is CASSLTSGNYEQYF.

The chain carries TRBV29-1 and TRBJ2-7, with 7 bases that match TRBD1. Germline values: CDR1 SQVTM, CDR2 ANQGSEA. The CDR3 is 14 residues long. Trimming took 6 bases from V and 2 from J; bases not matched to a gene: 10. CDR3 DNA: TGCAGCGTCGGGGACCGGGACAGCACCTACGAGCAGTACTTC. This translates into CSVGDRDSTYEQYF.

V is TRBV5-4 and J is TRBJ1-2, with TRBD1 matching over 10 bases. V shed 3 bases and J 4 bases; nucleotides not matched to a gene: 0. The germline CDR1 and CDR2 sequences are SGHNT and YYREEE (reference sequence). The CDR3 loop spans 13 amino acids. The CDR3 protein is CASSWTGGYGYTF. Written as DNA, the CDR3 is TGTGCCAGCAGCTGGACAGGGGGCTATGGCTACACCTTC.

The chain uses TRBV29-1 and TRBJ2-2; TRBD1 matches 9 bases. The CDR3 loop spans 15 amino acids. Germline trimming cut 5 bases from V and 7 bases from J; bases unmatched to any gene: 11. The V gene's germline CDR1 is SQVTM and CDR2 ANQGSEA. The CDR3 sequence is CSVLGQGMVGGELFF. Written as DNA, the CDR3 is TGCAGCGTTCTAGGACAGGGGATGGTCGGCGGGGAGCTGTTTTTT.

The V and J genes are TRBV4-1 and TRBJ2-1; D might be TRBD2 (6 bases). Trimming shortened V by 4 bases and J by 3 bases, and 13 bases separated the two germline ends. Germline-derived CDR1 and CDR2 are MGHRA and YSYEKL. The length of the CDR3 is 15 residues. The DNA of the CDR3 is TGCGCCAGCAGCCCCCCGGGGAGGAACTACAATGAGCAGTTCTTC. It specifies CASSPPGRNYNEQFF.

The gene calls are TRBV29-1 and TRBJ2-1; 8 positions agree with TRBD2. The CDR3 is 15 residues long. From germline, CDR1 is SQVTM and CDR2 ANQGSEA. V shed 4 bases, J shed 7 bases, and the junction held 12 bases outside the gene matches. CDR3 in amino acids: CSVVGEGAGANEQFF. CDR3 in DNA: TGCAGCGTTGTAGGCGAGGGAGCGGGGGCGAATGAGCAGTTCTTC.

The CDR3 loop is CASSRDYDYNEQFF. As DNA, the CDR3 is TGTGCCAGCAGTCGGGACTATGATTACAATGAGCAGTTCTTC. The rearrangement links TRBV2 to TRBJ2-1; TRBD2 aligns across 7 bases. Looked up from germline, CDR1 is SNHLY and CDR2 is FYNNEI. CDR3 length: 14 residues. The junction had 5 bases not matched to a gene; V was cut back by 5 bases and J by 4 bases. Together with reference TRBV2 and TRBJ2-1, the CDR3 gives the full variable domain: EPEVTQTPSHQVTQMGQEVILRCVPISNHLYFYWYRQILGQKVEFLVSFYNNEISEKSEIFDDQFSVERPDGSNFTLKIRSTKLEDSAMYFCASSRDYDYNEQFFGPGTRLTVL.

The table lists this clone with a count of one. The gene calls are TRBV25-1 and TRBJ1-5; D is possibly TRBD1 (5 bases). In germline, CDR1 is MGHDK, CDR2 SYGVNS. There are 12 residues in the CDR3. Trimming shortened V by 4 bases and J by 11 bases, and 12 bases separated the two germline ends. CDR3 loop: CASSGAGSTQHF. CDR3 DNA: TGTGCCAGCAGTGGGGCAGGGTCGACCCAGCATTTT.

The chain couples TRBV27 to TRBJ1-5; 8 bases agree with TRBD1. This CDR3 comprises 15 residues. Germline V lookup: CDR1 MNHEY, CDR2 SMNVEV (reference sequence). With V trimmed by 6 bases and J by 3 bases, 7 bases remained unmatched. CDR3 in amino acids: CASRTTGEDNQPQHF. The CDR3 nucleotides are TGTGCCAGCAGGACGACAGGGGAGGACAATCAGCCCCAGCATTTT.

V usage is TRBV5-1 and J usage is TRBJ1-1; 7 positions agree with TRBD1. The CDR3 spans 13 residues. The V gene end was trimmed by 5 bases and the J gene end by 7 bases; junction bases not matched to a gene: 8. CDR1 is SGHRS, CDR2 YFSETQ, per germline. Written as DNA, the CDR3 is TGCGCCAGCAGGGGGGGACAGCTTATTGAAGCTTTCTTT. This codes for CASRGGQLIEAFF.

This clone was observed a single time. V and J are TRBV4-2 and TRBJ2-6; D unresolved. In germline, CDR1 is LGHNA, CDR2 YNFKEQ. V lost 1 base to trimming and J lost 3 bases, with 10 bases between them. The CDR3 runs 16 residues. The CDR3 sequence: CASSQVRPGGANVLTF. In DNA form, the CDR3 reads TGTGCCAGCAGCCAAGTTCGACCGGGTGGGGCCAACGTCCTGACTTTC.

CDR3 DNA sequence: TGTGCCAGCAGCCCCCGCCGGACAGGAGGATATGGCTACACCTTC. It specifies CASSPRRTGGYGYTF. The V call is TRBV7-8, the J call TRBJ1-2, with 7 bases lining up with TRBD1. The CDR3 sequence is 15 residues long. Germline values: CDR1 SGHVS, CDR2 FQNEAQ. V lost 5 bases and J lost 5; bases outside the gene matches: 11.

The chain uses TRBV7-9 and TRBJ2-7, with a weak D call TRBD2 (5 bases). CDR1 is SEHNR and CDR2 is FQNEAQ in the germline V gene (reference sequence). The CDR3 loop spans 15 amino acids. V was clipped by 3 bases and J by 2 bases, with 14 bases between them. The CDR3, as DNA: TGTGCCAGCAGCTTGATTGGCGGGCCAGCCTACGAGCAGTACTTC. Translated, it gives CASSLIGGPAYEQYF.

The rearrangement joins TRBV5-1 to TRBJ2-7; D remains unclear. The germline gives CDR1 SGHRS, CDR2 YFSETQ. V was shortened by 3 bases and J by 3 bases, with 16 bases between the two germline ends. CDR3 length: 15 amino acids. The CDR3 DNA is TGCGCCAGCAGCTCCGGCGGCCCGTTGATCTACGAGCAGTACTTC. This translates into CASSSGGPLIYEQYF.

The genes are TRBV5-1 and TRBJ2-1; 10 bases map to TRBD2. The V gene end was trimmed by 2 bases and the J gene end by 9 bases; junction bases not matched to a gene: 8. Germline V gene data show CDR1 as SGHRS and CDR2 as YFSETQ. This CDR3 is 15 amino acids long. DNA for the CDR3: TGCGCCAGCAGCTTCGAGCGGGAGGGCCCGGGTGAGCAGTTCTTC. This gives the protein CASSFEREGPGEQFF.